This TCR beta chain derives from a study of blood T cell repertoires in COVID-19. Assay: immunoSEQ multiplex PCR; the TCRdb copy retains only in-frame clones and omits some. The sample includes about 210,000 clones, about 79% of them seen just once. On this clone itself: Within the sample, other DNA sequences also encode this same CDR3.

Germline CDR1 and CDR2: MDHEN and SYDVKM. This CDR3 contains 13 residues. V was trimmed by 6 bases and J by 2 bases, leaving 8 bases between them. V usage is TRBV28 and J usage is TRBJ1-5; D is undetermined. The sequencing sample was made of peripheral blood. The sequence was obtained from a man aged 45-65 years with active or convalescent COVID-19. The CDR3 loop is CASRGAGNQPQHF. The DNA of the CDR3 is TGTGCCAGCAGGGGAGCTGGCAATCAGCCCCAGCATTTT.